This TCR beta chain is from a study of T cell responses to AZD1222 COVID-19 vaccine. Overall study findings and caveats: Sampling captured repertoires only after the peak T cell response. Of the AZD1222 recipients, only 5 or 6 were seropositive at baseline. At 160-218 and 743-854, vaccine-associated CD4 TCRs were dominant, and they spanned spike.

Concerning this clone: As yet, its antigen is unknown.

Assay used: immunoSEQ multiplex PCR; TCRdb lists only in-frame clones, some missing. Its table lists about 140,000 clones. The V segment lost 4 bases and the J segment 3 bases; nucleotides outside the gene matches: 7. CDR1 and CDR2 from the germline V gene are LGHDT and YNNKEL (reference sequence). The CDR3 spans 15 residues. The chain employs TRBV3-1 (or the pseudogene TRBV3-2) and TRBJ2-7; 9 nucleotides align to TRBD2. The clonotype comes from an adult in good health. The sequenced material came from peripheral blood. The CDR3 nucleotides read TGTGCCAGCAGCCGCGACATGCGGGGGGGCTACGAGCAGTACTTC. This gives the protein CASSRDMRGGYEQYF.